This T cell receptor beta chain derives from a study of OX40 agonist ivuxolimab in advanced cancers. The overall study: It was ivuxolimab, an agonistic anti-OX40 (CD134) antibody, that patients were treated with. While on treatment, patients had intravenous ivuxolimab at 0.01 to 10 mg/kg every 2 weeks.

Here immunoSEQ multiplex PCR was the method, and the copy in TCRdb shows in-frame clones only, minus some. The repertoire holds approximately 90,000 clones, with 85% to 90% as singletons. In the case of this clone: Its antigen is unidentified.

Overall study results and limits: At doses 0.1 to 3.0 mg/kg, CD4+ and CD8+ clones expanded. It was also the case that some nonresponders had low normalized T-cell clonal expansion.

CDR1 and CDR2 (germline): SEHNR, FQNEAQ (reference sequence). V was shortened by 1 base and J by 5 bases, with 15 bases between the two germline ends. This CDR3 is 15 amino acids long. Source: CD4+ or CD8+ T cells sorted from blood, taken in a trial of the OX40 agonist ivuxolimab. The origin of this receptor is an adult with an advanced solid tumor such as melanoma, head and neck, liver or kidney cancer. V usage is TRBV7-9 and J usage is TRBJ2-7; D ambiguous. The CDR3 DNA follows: TGTGCCAGCAGCTTAGAGCGAGTTAGACAAAACGAGCAGTACTTC. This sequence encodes CASSLERVRQNEQYF.